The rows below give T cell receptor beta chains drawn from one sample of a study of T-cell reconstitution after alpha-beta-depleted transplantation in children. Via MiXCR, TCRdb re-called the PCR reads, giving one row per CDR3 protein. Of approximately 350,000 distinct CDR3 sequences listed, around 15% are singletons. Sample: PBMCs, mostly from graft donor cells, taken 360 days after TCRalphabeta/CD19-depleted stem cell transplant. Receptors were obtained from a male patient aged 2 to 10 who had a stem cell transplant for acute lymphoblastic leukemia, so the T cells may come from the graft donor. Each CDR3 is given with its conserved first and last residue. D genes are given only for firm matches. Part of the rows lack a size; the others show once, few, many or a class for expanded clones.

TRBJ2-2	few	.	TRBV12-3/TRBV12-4	TGTGCCAGCAGTCTGGCGGGCAGGGCAACCGGGGAGCTGTTTTTT	CASSLAGRATGELFF
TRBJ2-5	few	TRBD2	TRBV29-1	TGCAGCGTTGAGGGACTAGGGCCAGGCGGGACCCAGTACTTC	CSVEGLGPGGTQYF
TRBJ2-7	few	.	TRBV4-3	TGCGCCAGCAGCCAAGATGCAGCGGGCGCCTACGAGCAGTACTTC	CASSQDAAGAYEQYF
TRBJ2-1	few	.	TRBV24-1	TGTGCCACCAGTGACCGGGACACGCGCTTCAATGAGCAGTTCTTC	CATSDRDTRFNEQFF
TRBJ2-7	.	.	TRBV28	TGTGCCAGCAGCTTACAGCGAAATCCTTACGAGCAGTACTTC	CASSLQRNPYEQYF
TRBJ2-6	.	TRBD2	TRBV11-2	TGTGCCAGCAGCTTCCGACCAGCGGGAAGGTTGACGGGTGGGGCCAACGTCCTGACTTTC	CASSFRPAGRLTGGANVLTF
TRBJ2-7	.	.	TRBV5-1	TGCGCCAGCAGTCGAGACCGGGAAGGCCCCTACGAGCAGTACTTC	CASSRDREGPYEQYF
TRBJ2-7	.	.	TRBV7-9	TGTGCCAGCAGCTTAATCTCCGGGCTGGAGAGGGCCTACGAGCAGTACTTC	CASSLISGLERAYEQYF
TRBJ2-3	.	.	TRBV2	TGTGCCAGCAGTGAAGGAGGCAGTAGACCAGATACGCAGTATTTT	CASSEGGSRPDTQYF
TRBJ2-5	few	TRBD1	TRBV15	TGTGCCACTGCACCTGACAGGGGGTTGGGAGAGACCCAGTACTTC	CATAPDRGLGETQYF
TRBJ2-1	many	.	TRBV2	TGTGCCAACAAAGGTCGGGGTGGTAGTCCCTACAATGAGCAGTTCTTC	CANKGRGGSPYNEQFF
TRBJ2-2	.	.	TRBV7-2	TGTGCCAGCAGCTTAGGTGCCCTAGCCACCGGGGAGCTGTTTTTT	CASSLGALATGELFF
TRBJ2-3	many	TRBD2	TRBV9	TGTGCCAGCAGCGTTAGCGGGGGGTCAGATACGCAGTATTTT	CASSVSGGSDTQYF
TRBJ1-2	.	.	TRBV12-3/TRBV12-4	TGTGCCAGCAGTCTAGCGGCAGCTAACTATGGCTACACCTTC	CASSLAAANYGYTF
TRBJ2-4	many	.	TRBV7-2	TGTGCCAGCAGCTTCCGGGGTTCTGGGAACATTCAGTACTTC	CASSFRGSGNIQYF
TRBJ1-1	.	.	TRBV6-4	TGTGCCAGCAGCTACAGGCTCATGAACACTGAAGCTTTCTTT	CASSYRLMNTEAFF
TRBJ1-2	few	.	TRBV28	TGTGCCAGCAGTTTGGAAGGGGGGATAGACTATGGCTACACCTTC	CASSLEGGIDYGYTF
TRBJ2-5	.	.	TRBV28	TGTGCCAGTTCGGTGAGGGGCGGGGTATTGGAGACCCAGTACTTC	CASSVRGGVLETQYF
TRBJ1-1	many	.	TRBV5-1	TGCGCCAGCAGCCTTCGGCCCCGGGGGAGGAACACTGAAGCTTTCTTT	CASSLRPRGRNTEAFF
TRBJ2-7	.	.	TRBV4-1	TGCGCCAGCAGCCAAGTTGGGGGGAAGCCCTACGAGCAGTACTTC	CASSQVGGKPYEQYF